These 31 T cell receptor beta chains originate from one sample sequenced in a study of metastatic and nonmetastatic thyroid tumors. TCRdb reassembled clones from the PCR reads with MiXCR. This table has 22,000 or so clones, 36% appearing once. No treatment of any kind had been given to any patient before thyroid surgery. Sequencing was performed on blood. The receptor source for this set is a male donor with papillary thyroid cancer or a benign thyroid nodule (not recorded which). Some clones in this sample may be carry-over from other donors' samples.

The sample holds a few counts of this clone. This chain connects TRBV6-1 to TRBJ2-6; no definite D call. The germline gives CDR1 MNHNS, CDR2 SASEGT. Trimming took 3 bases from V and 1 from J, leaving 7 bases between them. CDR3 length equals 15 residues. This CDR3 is CASSDTESGANVLTF. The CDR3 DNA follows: TGTGCCAGCAGTGACACGGAATCTGGGGCCAACGTCCTGACTTTC.

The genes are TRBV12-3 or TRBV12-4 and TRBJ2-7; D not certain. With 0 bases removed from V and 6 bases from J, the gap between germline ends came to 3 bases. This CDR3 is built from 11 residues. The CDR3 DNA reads TGTGCCAGCAGTTTAGCGGCCGAGCAGTACTTC. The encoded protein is CASSLAAEQYF.

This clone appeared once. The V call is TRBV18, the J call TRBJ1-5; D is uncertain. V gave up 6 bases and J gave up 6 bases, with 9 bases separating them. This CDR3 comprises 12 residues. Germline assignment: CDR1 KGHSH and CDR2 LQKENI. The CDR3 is CASSLEGQPQHF. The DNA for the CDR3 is TGTGCCAGCTCTCTGGAAGGTCAGCCCCAGCATTTT.

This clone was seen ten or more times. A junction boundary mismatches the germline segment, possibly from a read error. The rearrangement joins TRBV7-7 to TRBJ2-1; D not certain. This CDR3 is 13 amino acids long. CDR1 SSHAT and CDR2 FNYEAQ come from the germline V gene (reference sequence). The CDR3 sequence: CASSFDRDNEQFF. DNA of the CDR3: TGTGCTAGCAGCTTCGACCGAGACAATGAGCAGTTCTTC.

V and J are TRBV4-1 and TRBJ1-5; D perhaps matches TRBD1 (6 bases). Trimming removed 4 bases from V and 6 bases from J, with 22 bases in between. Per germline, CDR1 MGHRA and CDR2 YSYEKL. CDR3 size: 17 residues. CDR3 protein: CASSPALRGTGIQPQHF. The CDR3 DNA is TGCGCCAGCAGCCCCGCTTTGAGGGGTACAGGGATTCAGCCCCAGCATTTT.

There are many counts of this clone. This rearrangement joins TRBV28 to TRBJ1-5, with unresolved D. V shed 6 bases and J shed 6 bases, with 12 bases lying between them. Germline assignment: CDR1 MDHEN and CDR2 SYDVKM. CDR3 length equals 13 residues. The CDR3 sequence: CASRARVSQPQHF. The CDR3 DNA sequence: TGTGCCAGCAGAGCCCGGGTGTCTCAGCCCCAGCATTTT.

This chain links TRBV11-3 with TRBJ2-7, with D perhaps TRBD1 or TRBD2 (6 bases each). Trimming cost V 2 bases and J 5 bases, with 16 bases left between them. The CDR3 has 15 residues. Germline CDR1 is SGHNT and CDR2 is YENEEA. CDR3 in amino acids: CASSLWDRGPNEQYF. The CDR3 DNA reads TGTGCCAGCAGCTTATGGGACCGGGGGCCAAACGAGCAGTACTTC.

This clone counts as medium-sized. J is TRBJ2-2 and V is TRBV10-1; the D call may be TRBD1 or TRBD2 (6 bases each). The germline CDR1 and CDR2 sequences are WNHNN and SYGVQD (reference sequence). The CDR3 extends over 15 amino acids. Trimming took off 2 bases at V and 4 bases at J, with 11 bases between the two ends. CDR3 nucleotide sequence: TGCGCCAGCAGTGAGGTCAGGGGAGGCACCGGGGAGCTGTTTTTT. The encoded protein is CASSEVRGGTGELFF.

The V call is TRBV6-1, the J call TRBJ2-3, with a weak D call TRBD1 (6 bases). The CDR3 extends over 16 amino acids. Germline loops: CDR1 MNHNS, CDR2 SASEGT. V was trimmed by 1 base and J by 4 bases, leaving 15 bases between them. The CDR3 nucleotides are TGTGCCAGCAGTGAAGAGGGGGAGTCAGGCCCAGATACGCAGTATTTT. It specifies CASSEEGESGPDTQYF.

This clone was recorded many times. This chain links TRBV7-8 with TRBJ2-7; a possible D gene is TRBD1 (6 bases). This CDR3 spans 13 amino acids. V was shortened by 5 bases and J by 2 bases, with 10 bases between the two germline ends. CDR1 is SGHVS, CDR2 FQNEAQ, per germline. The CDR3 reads CASSPTGTYEQYF. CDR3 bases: TGTGCCAGCAGCCCGACAGGTACCTACGAGCAGTACTTC.

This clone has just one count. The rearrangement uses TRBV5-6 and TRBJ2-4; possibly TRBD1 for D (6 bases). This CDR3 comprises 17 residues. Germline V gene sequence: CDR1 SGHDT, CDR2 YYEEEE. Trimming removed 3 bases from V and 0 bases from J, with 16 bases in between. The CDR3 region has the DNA TGTGCCAGCAGCTCCGCGCGGCAGGGGCTAGCCAAAAACATTCAGTACTTC. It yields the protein CASSSARQGLAKNIQYF.

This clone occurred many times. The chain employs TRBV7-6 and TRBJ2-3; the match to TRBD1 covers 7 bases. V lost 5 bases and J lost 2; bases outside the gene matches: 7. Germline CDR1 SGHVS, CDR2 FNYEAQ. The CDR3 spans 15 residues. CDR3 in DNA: TGTGCCAGCAGCCCGCAGACAGGGCCCACAGATACGCAGTATTTT. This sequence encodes CASSPQTGPTDTQYF. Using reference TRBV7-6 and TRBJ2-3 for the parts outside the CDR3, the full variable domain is GAGVSQSPRYKVTKRGQDVALRCDPISGHVSLYWYRQALGQGPEFLTYFNYEAQQDKSGLPNDRFSAERPEGSISTLTIQRTEQRDSAMYRCASSPQTGPTDTQYFGPGTRLTVL.

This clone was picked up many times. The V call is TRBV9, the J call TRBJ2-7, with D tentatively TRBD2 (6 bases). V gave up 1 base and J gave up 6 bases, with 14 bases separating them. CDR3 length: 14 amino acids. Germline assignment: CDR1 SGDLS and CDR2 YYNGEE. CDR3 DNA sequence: TGTGCCAGCAGCGTAACCGGGAGTTCGTCCGAGCAGTACTTC. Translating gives CASSVTGSSSEQYF.

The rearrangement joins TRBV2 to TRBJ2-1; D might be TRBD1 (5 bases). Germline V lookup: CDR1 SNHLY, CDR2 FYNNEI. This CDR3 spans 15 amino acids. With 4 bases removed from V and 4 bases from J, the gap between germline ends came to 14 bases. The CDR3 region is CASSGLQGKYNEQFF. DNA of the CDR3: TGTGCCAGCAGTGGGTTGCAGGGCAAGTACAATGAGCAGTTCTTC.

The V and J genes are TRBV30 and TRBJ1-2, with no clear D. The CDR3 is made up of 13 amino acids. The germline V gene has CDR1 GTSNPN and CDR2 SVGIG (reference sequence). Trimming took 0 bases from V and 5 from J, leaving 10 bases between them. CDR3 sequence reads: CAWSVHDLYGYTF. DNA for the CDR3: TGTGCCTGGAGTGTACACGATCTGTATGGCTACACCTTC.

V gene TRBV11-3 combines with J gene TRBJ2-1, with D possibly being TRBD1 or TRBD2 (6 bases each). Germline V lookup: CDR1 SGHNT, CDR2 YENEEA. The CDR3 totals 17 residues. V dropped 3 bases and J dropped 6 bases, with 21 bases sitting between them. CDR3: CASSLGDISGAGNEQFF. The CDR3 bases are TGTGCCAGCAGCTTGGGCGACATATCGGGGGCCGGCAATGAGCAGTTCTTC.

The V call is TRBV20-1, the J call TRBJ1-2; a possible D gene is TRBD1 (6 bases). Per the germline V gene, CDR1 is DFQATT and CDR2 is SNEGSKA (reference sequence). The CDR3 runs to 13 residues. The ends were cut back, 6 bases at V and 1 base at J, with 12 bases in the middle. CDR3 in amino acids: CSARVDSNYGYTF. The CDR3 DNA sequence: TGCAGTGCCAGGGTGGACAGTAACTATGGCTACACCTTC.

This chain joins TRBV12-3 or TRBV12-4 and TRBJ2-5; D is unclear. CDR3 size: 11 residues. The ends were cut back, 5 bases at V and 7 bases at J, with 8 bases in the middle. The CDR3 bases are TGTGCCAGCAGTGCCGCTGCGACCCAGTACTTC. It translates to CASSAAATQYF.

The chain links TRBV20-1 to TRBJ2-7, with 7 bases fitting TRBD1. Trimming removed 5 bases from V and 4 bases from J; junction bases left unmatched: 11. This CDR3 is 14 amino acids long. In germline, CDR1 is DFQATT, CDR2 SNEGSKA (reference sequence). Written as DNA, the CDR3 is TGCAGTGCTCCCGCTCGACAGGGACGATACGAGCAGTACTTC. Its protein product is CSAPARQGRYEQYF.

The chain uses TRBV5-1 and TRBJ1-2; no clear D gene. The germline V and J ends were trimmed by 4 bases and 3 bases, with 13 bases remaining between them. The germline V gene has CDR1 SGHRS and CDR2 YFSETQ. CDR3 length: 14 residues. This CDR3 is CASSPPGGYYGYTF. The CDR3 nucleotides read TGCGCCAGCAGCCCTCCGGGAGGGTACTATGGCTACACCTTC.

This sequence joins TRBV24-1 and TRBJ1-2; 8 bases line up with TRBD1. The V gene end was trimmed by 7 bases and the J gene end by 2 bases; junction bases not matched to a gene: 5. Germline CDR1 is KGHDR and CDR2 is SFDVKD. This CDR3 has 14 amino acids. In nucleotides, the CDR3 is TGTGCCACCAGAGGGACAGGAGACAACTATGGCTACACCTTC. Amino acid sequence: CATRGTGDNYGYTF.

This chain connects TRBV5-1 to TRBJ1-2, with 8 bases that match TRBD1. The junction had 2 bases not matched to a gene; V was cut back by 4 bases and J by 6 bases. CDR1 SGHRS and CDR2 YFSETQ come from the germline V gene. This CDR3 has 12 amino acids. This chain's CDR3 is CASSGQGNGYTF. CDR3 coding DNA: TGCGCCAGCAGCGGACAGGGAAATGGCTACACCTTC.

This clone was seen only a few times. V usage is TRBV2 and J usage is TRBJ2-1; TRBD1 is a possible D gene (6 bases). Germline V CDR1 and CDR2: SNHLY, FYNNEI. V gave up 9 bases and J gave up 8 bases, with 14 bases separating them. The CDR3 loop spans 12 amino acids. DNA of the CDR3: TGTGCCAGGAGGGAACAGGGCGATGAGCAGTTCTTC. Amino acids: CARREQGDEQFF.

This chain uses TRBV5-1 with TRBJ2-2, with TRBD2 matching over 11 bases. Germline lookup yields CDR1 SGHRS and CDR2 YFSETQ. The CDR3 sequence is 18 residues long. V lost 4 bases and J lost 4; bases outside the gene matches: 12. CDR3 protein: CASSANTGTSGRTGELFF. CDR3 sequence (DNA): TGCGCCAGCAGCGCCAATACCGGGACTAGCGGTCGCACCGGGGAGCTGTTTTTT. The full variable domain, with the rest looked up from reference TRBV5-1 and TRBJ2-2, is KAGVTQTPRYLIKTRGQQVTLSCSPISGHRSVSWYQQTPGQGLQFLFEYFSETQRNKGNFPGRFSGRQFSNSRSEMNVSTLELGDSALYLCASSANTGTSGRTGELFFGEGSRLTVL.

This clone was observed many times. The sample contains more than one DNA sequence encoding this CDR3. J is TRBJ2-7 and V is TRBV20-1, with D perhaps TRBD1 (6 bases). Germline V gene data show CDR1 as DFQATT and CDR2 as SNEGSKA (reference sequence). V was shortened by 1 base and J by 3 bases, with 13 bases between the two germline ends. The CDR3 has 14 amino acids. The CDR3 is CSARAQRGGYEQYF. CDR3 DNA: TGCAGTGCTAGAGCTCAGAGAGGGGGCTACGAGCAGTACTTC.

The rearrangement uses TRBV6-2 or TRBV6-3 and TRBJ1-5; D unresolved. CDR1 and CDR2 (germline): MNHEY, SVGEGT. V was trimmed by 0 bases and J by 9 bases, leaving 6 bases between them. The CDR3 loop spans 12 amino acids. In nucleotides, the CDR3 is TGTGCCAGCAGTTACTCCCGGCGGCCCCAGCATTTT. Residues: CASSYSRRPQHF.

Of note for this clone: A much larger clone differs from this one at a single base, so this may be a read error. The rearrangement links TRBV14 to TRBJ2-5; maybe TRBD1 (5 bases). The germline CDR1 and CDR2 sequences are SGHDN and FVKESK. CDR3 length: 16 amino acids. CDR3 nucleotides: TGTGCCAGCAGCCAGATAAGGCCACAGGTTGACGAGACCCAGCACTTC. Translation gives CASSQIRPQVDETQHF. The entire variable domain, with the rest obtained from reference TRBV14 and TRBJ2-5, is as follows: EAGVTQFPSHSVIEKGQTVTLRCDPISGHDNLYWYRRVMGKEIKFLLHFVKESKQDESGMPNNRFLAERTGGTYSTLKVQPAELEDSGVYFCASSQIRPQVDETQHFGPGTRLLVL.

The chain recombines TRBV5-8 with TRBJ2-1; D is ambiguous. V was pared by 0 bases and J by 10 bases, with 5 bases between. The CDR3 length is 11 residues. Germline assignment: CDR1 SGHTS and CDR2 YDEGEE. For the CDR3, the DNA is TGTGCCAGCAGCTTGGTTAGAGAGCAGTTCTTC. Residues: CASSLVREQFF. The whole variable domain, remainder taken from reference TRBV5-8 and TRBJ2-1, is EAGVTQSPTHLIKTRGQQATLRCSPISGHTSVYWYQQALGLGLQFLLWYDEGEERNRGNFPPRFSGRQFPNYSSELNVNALELEDSALYLCASSLVREQFFGPGTRLTVL.

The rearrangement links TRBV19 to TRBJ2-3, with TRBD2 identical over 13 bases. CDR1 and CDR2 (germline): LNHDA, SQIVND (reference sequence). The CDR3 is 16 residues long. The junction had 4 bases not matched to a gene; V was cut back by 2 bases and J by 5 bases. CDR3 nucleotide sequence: TGTGCCAGTAGTATAAGACTAGCGGGGGGCAGAGATACGCAGTATTTT. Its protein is CASSIRLAGGRDTQYF.

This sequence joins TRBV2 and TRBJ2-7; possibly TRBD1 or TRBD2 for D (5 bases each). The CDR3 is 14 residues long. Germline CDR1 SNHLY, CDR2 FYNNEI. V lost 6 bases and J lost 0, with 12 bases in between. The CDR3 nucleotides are TGTGCCAGCAGCCGGGACGGGGCCTCCTACGAGCAGTACTTC. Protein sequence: CASSRDGASYEQYF.

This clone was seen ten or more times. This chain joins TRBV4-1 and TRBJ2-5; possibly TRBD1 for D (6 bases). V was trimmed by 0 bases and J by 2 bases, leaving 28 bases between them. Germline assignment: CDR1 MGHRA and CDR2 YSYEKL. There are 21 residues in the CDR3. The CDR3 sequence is CASSQEIQPGHRLKTQETQYF. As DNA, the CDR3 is TGCGCCAGCAGCCAAGAAATTCAACCGGGACACCGACTAAAAACGCAAGAGACCCAGTACTTC.